Here is one T cell receptor (beta chain) with its context. Data came from immunoSEQ multiplex PCR; TCRdb stores just in-frame clones and leaves some out. Among 160,000 or so clones listed, 75% to 85% were seen once. This CDR3 has 14 amino acids. Germline-derived CDR1 and CDR2 are SGDLS and YYNGEE. The V end was cut by 0 bases, the J end by 1 base, with 8 bases between. The sample originates from a study of blood T cell repertoires in COVID-19. Study information: Samples taken during acute and convalescent COVID-19 were collected in the United States, Italy and Spain. T cells, B-cell-depleted T cells, or PBMCs supplied cDNA or gDNA.

The receptor was derived from a woman aged 45 to 65 with acute or convalescent COVID-19. Sequencing was done on a sample of peripheral blood. This chain joins TRBV9 and TRBJ2-7, with D hard to call. The CDR3 coding sequence is TGTGCCAGCAGCGTAGATCAGTGGTCCTACGAGCAGTACTTC. This encodes CASSVDQWSYEQYF.